The T cell receptor (beta chain) under discussion was sequenced for a study of control samples from healthy donors and cancer patients. Profiled with immunoSEQ multiplex PCR; TCRdb holds only in-frame clones, not every one. The table shows under 85,000 clones, with 94% occurring only once. Deletions cut 9 bases from V and 1 base from J, with 9 bases between. Germline CDR1 reads SGHRS; CDR2 reads YFSETQ. The CDR3 extends over 12 amino acids. This clone was counted once. This receptor was identified in a woman between 40 and 50 years old in good health. The chain is built from TRBV5-1 and TRBJ2-3, with D hard to call. Material for sequencing was blood. In DNA form, the CDR3 reads TGCGCCACCAGTCATGGCACAGATACGCAGTATTTT. Translated, it gives CATSHGTDTQYF.